The 32 T cell receptor beta chains presented below share a single source sample, sequenced in a study of control samples from healthy donors and cancer patients (dated by TCRdb to the early 2020s). Preparation of the library involved the immunoSEQ multiplex PCR assay. TCRdb carries this immuneACCESS record with in-frame sequences only. Its versions omit some clonotypes, under half of them owing to an unresolved V gene in the studies checked, with the rest unexplained. This sample has roughly 100,000 clones in its table, and 80% to 90% of those were observed once. The ten top clones hold approximately 7.8% of the sample. Sequenced sample: blood. Every receptor here comes from a man under 40 in good health.

V usage is TRBV4-3 and J usage is TRBJ2-3; no clear D. This CDR3 spans 15 amino acids. The germline gives CDR1 LGHNA, CDR2 YSLEER. Trimming removed 6 bases from V and 2 bases from J, with 15 bases in between. This CDR3 reads CASSRTSIATDTQYF. CDR3 nucleotides: TGCGCCAGCAGTCGTACTTCCATCGCCACAGATACGCAGTATTTT.

The chain couples TRBV24-1 to TRBJ1-2, with a tentative D call TRBD1 (5 bases). Between the trimmed V and J ends, which lost 3 bases and 4 bases, there was a span of 11 bases. CDR3 size: 14 residues. The V gene's germline CDR1 is KGHDR and CDR2 SFDVKD. As DNA, the CDR3 is TGTGCCACCAGTGATACCGGGGGGGGCTATGGCTACACCTTC. Translated: CATSDTGGGYGYTF.

This rearrangement joins TRBV10-1 to TRBJ2-3; tentatively, D is TRBD1 (9 bases). V lost 2 bases and J 15 bases, leaving 18 bases between the germline ends. The CDR3 covers 13 residues. Germline V gene sequence: CDR1 WNHNN, CDR2 SYGVQD (reference sequence). The chain's CDR3 is CASSEPGGTGYYF. In DNA, the CDR3 is TGCGCCAGCAGTGAGCCGGGGGGGACAGGGTATTATTTT.

The rearrangement uses TRBV5-6 and TRBJ2-3, with 13 bases identical to TRBD2. Trimming removed 1 base from V and 3 bases from J; junction bases left unmatched: 5. Germline CDR1 SGHDT, CDR2 YYEEEE. This CDR3 comprises 17 residues. The CDR3 coding sequence is TGTGCCAGCAGCTTGCAAGGACTAGCGGGAGCGACAGATACGCAGTATTTT. This sequence encodes CASSLQGLAGATDTQYF. Together with reference TRBV5-6 and TRBJ2-3, the CDR3 gives the full variable domain: DAGVTQSPTHLIKTRGQQVTLRCSPKSGHDTVSWYQQALGQGPQFIFQYYEEEERQRGNFPDRFSGHQFPNYSSELNVNALLLGDSALYLCASSLQGLAGATDTQYFGPGTRLTVL.

In this sample, this clone turned up once. The rearrangement uses TRBV28 and TRBJ2-3; TRBD1 might be the D (6 bases). Trimming left V 4 bases short and J 1 base short, with 15 bases between. In germline, CDR1 is MDHEN, CDR2 SYDVKM. CDR3 length: 16 residues. The CDR3 DNA reads as TGTGCCAGCAGTTCGACCGGGACACCCCGCACAGATACGCAGTATTTT. Translating gives CASSSTGTPRTDTQYF. The full variable domain, its missing parts supplied by reference TRBV28 and TRBJ2-3, is DVKVTQSSRYLVKRTGEKVFLECVQDMDHENMFWYRQDPGLGLRLIYFSYDVKMKEKGDIPEGYSVSREKKERFSLILESASTNQTSMYLCASSSTGTPRTDTQYFGPGTRLTVL.

The V call is TRBV2, the J call TRBJ2-3, with TRBD1 identical over 9 bases. This CDR3 is built from 14 residues. The germline gives CDR1 SNHLY, CDR2 FYNNEI. V gave up 4 bases and J gave up 1 base; unmatched junction bases: 0. CDR3 residues: CASSGTGGTDTQYF. CDR3 DNA sequence: TGTGCCAGCAGTGGGACAGGGGGCACAGATACGCAGTATTTT.

V usage is TRBV14 and J usage is TRBJ2-1, with 8 positions matching TRBD2. CDR1 is SGHDN and CDR2 is FVKESK in the germline V gene. Germline trimming cut 1 base from V and 10 bases from J; bases unmatched to any gene: 0. The CDR3 runs 12 residues. CDR3 bases: TGTGCCAGCAGCCAAGTAGCGGGAGAGCAGTTCTTC. This encodes CASSQVAGEQFF. Using reference TRBV14 and TRBJ2-1 for the parts outside the CDR3, the full variable domain is EAGVTQFPSHSVIEKGQTVTLRCDPISGHDNLYWYRRVMGKEIKFLLHFVKESKQDESGMPNNRFLAERTGGTYSTLKVQPAELEDSGVYFCASSQVAGEQFFGPGTRLTVL.

This clone was observed a single time. The CDR3 DNA follows: TGTGCCAGCAAGGAGCGGGGGGGGCCGAATACGCAGTATTTT. Amino acid sequence: CASKERGGPNTQYF. This rearrangement joins TRBV4-2 to TRBJ2-3; 10 nucleotides line up with TRBD2. Per germline, CDR1 LGHNA and CDR2 YNFKEQ. The CDR3 loop spans 14 amino acids. J was trimmed by 7 bases and V by 7 bases; bases with no gene match: 8.

V is TRBV6-5 and J is TRBJ1-2, with unresolved D. This CDR3 region has 12 residues. Germline CDR1 reads MNHEY; CDR2 reads SVGAGI. The V and J ends lost 7 bases and 4 bases respectively, with 10 bases between them. The CDR3 loop reads CASKEQTYGYTF. The CDR3 DNA reads TGTGCCAGCAAGGAACAGACCTATGGCTACACCTTC.

The chain carries TRBV9 and TRBJ2-4; possibly TRBD1 for D (6 bases). Trimming removed 0 bases from V and 6 bases from J, with 10 bases in between. Germline V gives CDR1 SGDLS, CDR2 YYNGEE. This CDR3 is built from 14 residues. The CDR3 DNA reads as TGTGCCAGCAGCGTAGGGGACACCGGAAACATTCAGTACTTC. It yields the protein CASSVGDTGNIQYF.

The chain carries TRBV6-1 and TRBJ1-1, with D perhaps TRBD1 (5 bases). Germline CDR1 and CDR2: MNHNS and SASEGT. Between the trimmed V and J ends, which lost 3 bases and 1 base, there was a span of 18 bases. The CDR3 has 17 residues. DNA of the CDR3: TGTGCCAGCAGTGAGCCCGCAACGGGACCTCAGAACACTGAAGCTTTCTTT. Amino acids: CASSEPATGPQNTEAFF.

This chain links TRBV2 with TRBJ2-3; 8 bases align to TRBD1. CDR1 is SNHLY, CDR2 FYNNEI, per germline. V was clipped by 4 bases and J by 2 bases; unmatched bases: 11. CDR3 length: 17 amino acids. This CDR3 reads CASSVRRGQGATDTQYF. The DNA of the CDR3 is TGTGCCAGCAGTGTGAGACGGGGGCAGGGGGCCACAGATACGCAGTATTTT.

This CDR3 is CASSAAWGRVEQYF. In DNA, the CDR3 is TGTGCCAGCAGCGCGGCGTGGGGGCGGGTCGAGCAGTACTTC. The chain joins TRBV3-1 (or the pseudogene TRBV3-2) to TRBJ2-7, with D possibly matching TRBD1 (6 bases). Per the germline V gene, CDR1 is LGHDT and CDR2 is YNNKEL (reference sequence). V lost 5 bases, J lost 6 bases, and 17 bases lay in between. The CDR3 covers 14 residues.

The rearrangement joins TRBV2 to TRBJ2-3, with TRBD2 matching over 12 bases. There are 15 residues in the CDR3. Germline CDR1 is SNHLY and CDR2 is FYNNEI. The junction had 7 bases not matched to a gene; V was cut back by 6 bases and J by 6 bases. CDR3 sequence (DNA): TGTGCCAGCAGCCTTTTGACTAGCGGGAGTGATACGCAGTATTTT. It yields the protein CASSLLTSGSDTQYF.

This clone was counted a few times. The V call is TRBV7-2, the J call TRBJ2-7, with D perhaps TRBD1 or TRBD2 (6 bases each). Trimming removed 4 bases at V and 4 bases at J, with 23 bases between. Germline V gene lookup returns CDR1 SGHTA and CDR2 FQGNSA. The CDR3 has 17 residues. CDR3: CASSSAPGALPGYEQYF. CDR3 sequence (DNA): TGTGCCAGCAGCTCCGCGCCGGGGGCGCTTCCAGGTTACGAGCAGTACTTC. Combining the CDR3 with reference TRBV7-2 and TRBJ2-7 gives the whole variable domain GAGVSQSPSNKVTEKGKDVELRCDPISGHTALYWYRQSLGQGLEFLIYFQGNSAPDKSGLPSDRFSAERTGGSVSTLTIQRTQQEDSAVYLCASSSAPGALPGYEQYFGPGTRLTVT.

The CDR3 spells CASRDTGRQNTEAFF. The CDR3 DNA reads TGTGCCAGCAGGGACACAGGACGGCAGAACACTGAAGCTTTCTTT. The chain couples TRBV6-6 to TRBJ1-1, with D perhaps TRBD1 (5 bases). Germline V lookup: CDR1 MNHNY, CDR2 SVGAGI (reference sequence). Between the trimmed V and J ends, which lost 6 bases and 1 base, there was a span of 15 bases. This CDR3 region has 15 residues.

The V and J genes are TRBV3-1 (or the pseudogene TRBV3-2) and TRBJ1-2; 7 bases align to TRBD1. Germline lookup yields CDR1 LGHDT and CDR2 YNNKEL (reference sequence). J lost 4 bases, V lost 4 bases, and 3 bases had no gene match. The CDR3 consists of 13 residues. CDR3 bases: TGTGCCAGCAGCCGAGGACAGGCCTATGGCTACACCTTC. Protein product: CASSRGQAYGYTF.

The chain combines TRBV24-1 with TRBJ1-6; D perhaps matches TRBD1 (5 bases). Between the trimmed V and J ends, which lost 1 base and 16 bases, there was a span of 13 bases. CDR3 length: 13 residues. CDR1 is KGHDR, CDR2 SFDVKD, per germline. The CDR3 region has the DNA TGTGCCACCAGTGATTTAGACAGCTTGTCTCTCCACTTT. This encodes CATSDLDSLSLHF.

The chain employs TRBV24-1 and TRBJ1-2; 8 nucleotides agree with TRBD1. V was clipped by 3 bases and J by 4 bases; unmatched bases: 3. The CDR3 extends over 14 amino acids. Per the germline V gene, CDR1 is KGHDR and CDR2 is SFDVKD. The DNA of the CDR3 is TGTGCCACCAGTGATGGTCAGGGGGCCTATGGCTACACCTTC. This encodes CATSDGQGAYGYTF.

This chain connects TRBV30 to TRBJ1-6; D call uncertain. Germline loops: CDR1 GTSNPN, CDR2 SVGIG (reference sequence). V lost 5 bases to trimming and J lost 6 bases, with 14 bases between them. The CDR3 length is 14 residues. The CDR3 DNA is TGTGCCTGGTCTATTCTCACGGGTAATTCACCCCTCCACTTT. Translating gives CAWSILTGNSPLHF.

V and J are TRBV18 and TRBJ2-4; D is ambiguous. Trimming left V 0 bases short and J 0 bases short, with 9 bases between. The CDR3 sequence is 16 residues long. Germline V lookup: CDR1 KGHSH, CDR2 LQKENI. In nucleotides, the CDR3 is TGTGCCAGCTCACCACCCGGTAGGCTAGCCAAAAACATTCAGTACTTC. Translated, it gives CASSPPGRLAKNIQYF.

Worth noting for this clone: This same CDR3 is encoded by further DNA sequences in the sample. The gene calls are TRBV2 and TRBJ2-1, with a possible D match to TRBD2 (6 bases). Trimming took off 8 bases at V and 8 bases at J, with 16 bases between the two ends. This CDR3 is built from 13 residues. CDR1 and CDR2 from the germline V gene are SNHLY and FYNNEI. Here the CDR3 reads CASGEAGTYEQFF. The CDR3 nucleotides read TGTGCCAGCGGGGAGGCGGGTACCTATGAGCAGTTCTTC.

The chain combines TRBV9 with TRBJ2-1; 13 bases are a match to TRBD2. V shed 4 bases, J shed 7 bases, and the junction held 5 bases outside the gene matches. The germline V gene has CDR1 SGDLS and CDR2 YYNGEE. The CDR3 totals 15 residues. This CDR3 is CASSTLAGGQNEQFF. CDR3 in DNA: TGTGCCAGCAGCACACTAGCGGGGGGGCAGAATGAGCAGTTCTTC.

This clone was detected once. CDR3 coding DNA: TGTGCCAGCACCGTTTGGGGTAGACCAGATACGCAGTATTTT. Its protein is CASTVWGRPDTQYF. V and J are TRBV27 and TRBJ2-3; D is uncertain. Trimming left V 7 bases short and J 4 bases short, with 15 bases between. From germline, CDR1 is MNHEY and CDR2 SMNVEV (reference sequence). CDR3 length: 14 amino acids.

The V and J genes are TRBV4-3 and TRBJ1-4, with D tentatively TRBD1 (6 bases). Germline CDR1 is LGHNA and CDR2 is YSLEER. V dropped 6 bases and J dropped 0 bases, with 14 bases sitting between them. The CDR3 covers 16 residues. The CDR3, as DNA: TGCGCCAGCAGGATGGCAGGGGAGACAACTAATGAAAAACTGTTTTTT. It encodes CASRMAGETTNEKLFF.

The genes are TRBV5-6 and TRBJ1-5, with no clear D. The CDR3 loop spans 13 amino acids. CDR1 is SGHDT and CDR2 is YYEEEE in the germline V gene. V was clipped by 3 bases and J by 10 bases, with 14 bases between them. CDR3 DNA: TGTGCCAGCAGCTGGGCTACGGGATCCCCCCAGCATTTT. The encoded protein is CASSWATGSPQHF. Based on the CDR3 plus reference TRBV5-6 and TRBJ1-5, the full variable domain is DAGVTQSPTHLIKTRGQQVTLRCSPKSGHDTVSWYQQALGQGPQFIFQYYEEEERQRGNFPDRFSGHQFPNYSSELNVNALLLGDSALYLCASSWATGSPQHFGDGTRLSIL.

This clone was recorded once. The chain carries TRBV19 and TRBJ1-1; 8 bases agree with TRBD1. The V gene end was trimmed by 8 bases and the J gene end by 3 bases; junction bases not matched to a gene: 5. Germline CDR1 LNHDA, CDR2 SQIVND (reference sequence). The CDR3 spans 13 residues. The CDR3: CASWDRRDTEAFF. CDR3 bases: TGTGCCAGTTGGGACAGGCGGGACACTGAAGCTTTCTTT. The whole variable domain, filled in from reference TRBV19 and TRBJ1-1, reads DGGITQSPKYLFRKEGQNVTLSCEQNLNHDAMYWYRQDPGQGLRLIYYSQIVNDFQKGDIAEGYSVSREKKESFPLTVTSAQKNPTAFYLCASWDRRDTEAFFGQGTRLTVV.

The rearrangement joins TRBV5-1 to TRBJ1-1; 10 positions match TRBD1. CDR1 and CDR2 (germline): SGHRS, YFSETQ. Trimming removed 0 bases from V and 4 bases from J; junction bases left unmatched: 6. CDR3 length: 16 residues. The CDR3 bases are TGCGCCAGCAGCTTGGTGACCGGGACAGGGGTCACTGAAGCTTTCTTT. Translated: CASSLVTGTGVTEAFF.

The V and J genes are TRBV25-1 and TRBJ2-3, with 8 bases fitting TRBD1. V gave up 9 bases and J gave up 5 bases; unmatched junction bases: 10. Germline CDR1 is MGHDK and CDR2 is SYGVNS. The CDR3 contains 14 residues. The CDR3 sequence is CARKPQGAKDTQYF. As DNA, the CDR3 is TGTGCCAGAAAACCCCAGGGGGCGAAAGATACGCAGTATTTT.

This clone has just a few counts. The chain has TRBV5-1 and TRBJ1-1, with D tentatively TRBD1 (6 bases). The V gene lost 4 bases and the J gene lost 6 bases, with 19 bases spanning the gap. This CDR3 comprises 15 residues. CDR1 and CDR2 from the germline V gene are SGHRS and YFSETQ. For the CDR3, the DNA is TGCGCCAGCAGCCAAAGTACAGGGAAATTATCTGAAGCTTTCTTT. Encoded protein: CASSQSTGKLSEAFF. The complete variable domain, with remaining parts taken from reference TRBV5-1 and TRBJ1-1, reads KAGVTQTPRYLIKTRGQQVTLSCSPISGHRSVSWYQQTPGQGLQFLFEYFSETQRNKGNFPGRFSGRQFSNSRSEMNVSTLELGDSALYLCASSQSTGKLSEAFFGQGTRLTVV.

The genes are TRBV5-5 and TRBJ2-1; 11 nucleotides match TRBD1. The length of the CDR3 is 17 residues. The V gene end was trimmed by 4 bases and the J gene end by 8 bases; junction bases not matched to a gene: 14. Germline loops: CDR1 SGHKS, CDR2 YYEKEE (reference sequence). The DNA for the CDR3 is TGTGCCAGCAGCCCCTGGGACAGGGGGTTGGTGGTCGATGAGCAGTTCTTC. This gives the protein CASSPWDRGLVVDEQFF.

The V call is TRBV14, the J call TRBJ2-2, with unresolved D. From germline, CDR1 is SGHDN and CDR2 FVKESK. The CDR3 is 14 residues long. Between the trimmed V and J ends, which lost 3 bases and 0 bases, there was a span of 5 bases. This CDR3 reads CASSQMPNTGELFF. The CDR3 bases are TGTGCCAGCAGCCAGATGCCGAACACCGGGGAGCTGTTTTTT.